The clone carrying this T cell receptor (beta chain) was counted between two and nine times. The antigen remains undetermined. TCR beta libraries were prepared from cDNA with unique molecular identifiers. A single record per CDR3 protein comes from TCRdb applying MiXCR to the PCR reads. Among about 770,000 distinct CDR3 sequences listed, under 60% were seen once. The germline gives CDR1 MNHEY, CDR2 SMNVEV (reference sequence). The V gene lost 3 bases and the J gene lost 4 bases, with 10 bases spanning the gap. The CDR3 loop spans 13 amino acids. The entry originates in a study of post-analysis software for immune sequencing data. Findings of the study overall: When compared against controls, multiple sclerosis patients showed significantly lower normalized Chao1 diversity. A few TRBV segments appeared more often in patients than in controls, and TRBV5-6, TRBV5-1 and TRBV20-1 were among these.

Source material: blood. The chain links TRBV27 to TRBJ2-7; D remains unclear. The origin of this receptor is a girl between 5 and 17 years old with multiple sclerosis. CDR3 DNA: TGTGCCAGCAGTTTCGGGCCCCTATACGAGCAGTACTTC. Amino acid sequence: CASSFGPLYEQYF.